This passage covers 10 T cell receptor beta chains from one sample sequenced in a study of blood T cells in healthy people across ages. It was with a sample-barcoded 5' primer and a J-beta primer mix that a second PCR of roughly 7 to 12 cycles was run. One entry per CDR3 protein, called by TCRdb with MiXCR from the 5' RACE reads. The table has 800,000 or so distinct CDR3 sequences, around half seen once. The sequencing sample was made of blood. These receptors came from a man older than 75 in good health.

CDR3 DNA: TGCAGTGCTCTCAGCGGGAGCGGCGATGAGCAGTACTTC. This gives the protein CSALSGSGDEQYF. The chain joins TRBV20-1 to TRBJ2-5; 8 positions agree with TRBD2. CDR3 length: 13 amino acids. Trimming took 5 bases from V and 11 from J; bases not matched to a gene: 13. Looked up from germline, CDR1 is DFQATT and CDR2 is SNEGSKA (reference sequence).

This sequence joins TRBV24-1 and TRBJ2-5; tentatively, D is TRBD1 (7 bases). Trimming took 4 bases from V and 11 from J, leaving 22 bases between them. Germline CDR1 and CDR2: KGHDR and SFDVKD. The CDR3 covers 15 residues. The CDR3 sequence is CATSDAGGGSYEQYF. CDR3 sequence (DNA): TGTGCCACCAGTGACGCAGGGGGAGGTTCCTATGAGCAGTACTTC.

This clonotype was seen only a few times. CDR3 coding DNA: TGCGCCAGCAGCTTGGCCACTCTTTGGGGTCAAGAGACCCAGTACTTC. It yields the protein CASSLATLWGQETQYF. The chain combines TRBV5-1 with TRBJ2-5, with no clear D. Germline-derived CDR1 and CDR2 are SGHRS and YFSETQ. V was clipped by 0 bases and J by 2 bases, with 14 bases between them. The CDR3 consists of 16 residues.

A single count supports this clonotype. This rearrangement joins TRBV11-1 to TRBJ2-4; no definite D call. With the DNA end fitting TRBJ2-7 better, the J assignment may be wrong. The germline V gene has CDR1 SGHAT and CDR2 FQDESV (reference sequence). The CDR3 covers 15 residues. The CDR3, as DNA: TGTGCCAGCAGCTTAAGCCGGACCACCTCCTACGAGCAGTACTTC. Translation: CASSLSRTTSYEQYF.

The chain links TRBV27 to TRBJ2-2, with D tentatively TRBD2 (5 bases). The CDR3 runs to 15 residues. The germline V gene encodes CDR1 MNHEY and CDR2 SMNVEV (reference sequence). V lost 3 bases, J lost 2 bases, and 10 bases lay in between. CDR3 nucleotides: TGTGCCAGCAGTTTCAACGGGGTAAACACCGGGGAGCTGTTTTTT. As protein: CASSFNGVNTGELFF.

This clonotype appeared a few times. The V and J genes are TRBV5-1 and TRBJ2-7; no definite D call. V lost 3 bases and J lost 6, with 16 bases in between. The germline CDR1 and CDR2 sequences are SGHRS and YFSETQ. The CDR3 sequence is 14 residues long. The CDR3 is CASSSLQQESEQYF. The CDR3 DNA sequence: TGCGCCAGCAGCTCACTCCAACAAGAGTCCGAGCAGTACTTC.

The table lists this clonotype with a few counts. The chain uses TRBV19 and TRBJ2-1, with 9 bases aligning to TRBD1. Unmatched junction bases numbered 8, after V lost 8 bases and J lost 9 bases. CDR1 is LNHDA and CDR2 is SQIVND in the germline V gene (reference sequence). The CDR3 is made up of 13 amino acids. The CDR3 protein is CASSGTGLSEQFF. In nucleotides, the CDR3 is TGTGCCAGTTCCGGGACAGGGCTAAGTGAGCAGTTCTTC. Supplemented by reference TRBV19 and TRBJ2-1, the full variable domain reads DGGITQSPKYLFRKEGQNVTLSCEQNLNHDAMYWYRQDPGQGLRLIYYSQIVNDFQKGDIAEGYSVSREKKESFPLTVTSAQKNPTAFYLCASSGTGLSEQFFGPGTRLTVL.

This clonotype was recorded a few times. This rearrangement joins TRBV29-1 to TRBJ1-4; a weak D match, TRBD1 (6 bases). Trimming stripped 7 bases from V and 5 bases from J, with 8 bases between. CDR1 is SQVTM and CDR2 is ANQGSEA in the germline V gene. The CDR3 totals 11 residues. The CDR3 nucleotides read TGCAGCGGGACAGAGAATGAAAAACTGTTTTTT. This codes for CSGTENEKLFF.

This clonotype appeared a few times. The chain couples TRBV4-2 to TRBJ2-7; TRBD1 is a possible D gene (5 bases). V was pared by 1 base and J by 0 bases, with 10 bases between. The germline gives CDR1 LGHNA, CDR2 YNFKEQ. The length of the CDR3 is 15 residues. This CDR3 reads CASSQAGPSSYEQYF. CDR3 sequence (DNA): TGTGCCAGCAGCCAAGCAGGGCCATCCTCCTACGAGCAGTACTTC.

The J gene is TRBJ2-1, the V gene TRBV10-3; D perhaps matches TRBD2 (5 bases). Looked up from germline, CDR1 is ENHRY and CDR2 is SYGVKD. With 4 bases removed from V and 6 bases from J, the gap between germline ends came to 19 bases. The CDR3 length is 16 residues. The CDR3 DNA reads TGTGCCATCAGTGGCGGGCCAGCTATCCAGGCCAATGAGCAGTTCTTC. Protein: CAISGGPAIQANEQFF.